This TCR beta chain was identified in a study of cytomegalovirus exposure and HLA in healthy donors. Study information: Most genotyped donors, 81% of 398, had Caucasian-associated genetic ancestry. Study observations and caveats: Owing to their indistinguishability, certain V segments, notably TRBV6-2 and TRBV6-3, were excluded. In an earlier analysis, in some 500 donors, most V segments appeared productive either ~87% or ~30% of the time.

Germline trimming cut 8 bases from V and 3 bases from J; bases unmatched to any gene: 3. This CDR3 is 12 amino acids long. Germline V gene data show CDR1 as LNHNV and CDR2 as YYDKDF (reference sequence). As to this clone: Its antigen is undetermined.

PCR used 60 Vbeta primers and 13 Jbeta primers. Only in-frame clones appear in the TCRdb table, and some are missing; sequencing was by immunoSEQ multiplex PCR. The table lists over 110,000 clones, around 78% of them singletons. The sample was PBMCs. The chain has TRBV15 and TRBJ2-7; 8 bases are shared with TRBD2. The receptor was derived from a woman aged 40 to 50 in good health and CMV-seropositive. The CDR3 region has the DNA TGTGCCACCGGTAGCGGGATCTACGAGCAGTACTTC. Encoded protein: CATGSGIYEQYF.